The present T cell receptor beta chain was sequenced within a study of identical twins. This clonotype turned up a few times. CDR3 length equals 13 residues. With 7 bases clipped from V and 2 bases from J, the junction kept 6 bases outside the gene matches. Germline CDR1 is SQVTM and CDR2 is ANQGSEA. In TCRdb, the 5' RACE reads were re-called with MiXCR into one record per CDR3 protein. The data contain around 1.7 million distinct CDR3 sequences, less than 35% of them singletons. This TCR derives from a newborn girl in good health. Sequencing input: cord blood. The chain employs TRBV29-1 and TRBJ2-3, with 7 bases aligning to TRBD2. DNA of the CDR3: TGCAGCGGGACTAGGTCGGACACAGATACGCAGTATTTT. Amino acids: CSGTRSDTDTQYF.